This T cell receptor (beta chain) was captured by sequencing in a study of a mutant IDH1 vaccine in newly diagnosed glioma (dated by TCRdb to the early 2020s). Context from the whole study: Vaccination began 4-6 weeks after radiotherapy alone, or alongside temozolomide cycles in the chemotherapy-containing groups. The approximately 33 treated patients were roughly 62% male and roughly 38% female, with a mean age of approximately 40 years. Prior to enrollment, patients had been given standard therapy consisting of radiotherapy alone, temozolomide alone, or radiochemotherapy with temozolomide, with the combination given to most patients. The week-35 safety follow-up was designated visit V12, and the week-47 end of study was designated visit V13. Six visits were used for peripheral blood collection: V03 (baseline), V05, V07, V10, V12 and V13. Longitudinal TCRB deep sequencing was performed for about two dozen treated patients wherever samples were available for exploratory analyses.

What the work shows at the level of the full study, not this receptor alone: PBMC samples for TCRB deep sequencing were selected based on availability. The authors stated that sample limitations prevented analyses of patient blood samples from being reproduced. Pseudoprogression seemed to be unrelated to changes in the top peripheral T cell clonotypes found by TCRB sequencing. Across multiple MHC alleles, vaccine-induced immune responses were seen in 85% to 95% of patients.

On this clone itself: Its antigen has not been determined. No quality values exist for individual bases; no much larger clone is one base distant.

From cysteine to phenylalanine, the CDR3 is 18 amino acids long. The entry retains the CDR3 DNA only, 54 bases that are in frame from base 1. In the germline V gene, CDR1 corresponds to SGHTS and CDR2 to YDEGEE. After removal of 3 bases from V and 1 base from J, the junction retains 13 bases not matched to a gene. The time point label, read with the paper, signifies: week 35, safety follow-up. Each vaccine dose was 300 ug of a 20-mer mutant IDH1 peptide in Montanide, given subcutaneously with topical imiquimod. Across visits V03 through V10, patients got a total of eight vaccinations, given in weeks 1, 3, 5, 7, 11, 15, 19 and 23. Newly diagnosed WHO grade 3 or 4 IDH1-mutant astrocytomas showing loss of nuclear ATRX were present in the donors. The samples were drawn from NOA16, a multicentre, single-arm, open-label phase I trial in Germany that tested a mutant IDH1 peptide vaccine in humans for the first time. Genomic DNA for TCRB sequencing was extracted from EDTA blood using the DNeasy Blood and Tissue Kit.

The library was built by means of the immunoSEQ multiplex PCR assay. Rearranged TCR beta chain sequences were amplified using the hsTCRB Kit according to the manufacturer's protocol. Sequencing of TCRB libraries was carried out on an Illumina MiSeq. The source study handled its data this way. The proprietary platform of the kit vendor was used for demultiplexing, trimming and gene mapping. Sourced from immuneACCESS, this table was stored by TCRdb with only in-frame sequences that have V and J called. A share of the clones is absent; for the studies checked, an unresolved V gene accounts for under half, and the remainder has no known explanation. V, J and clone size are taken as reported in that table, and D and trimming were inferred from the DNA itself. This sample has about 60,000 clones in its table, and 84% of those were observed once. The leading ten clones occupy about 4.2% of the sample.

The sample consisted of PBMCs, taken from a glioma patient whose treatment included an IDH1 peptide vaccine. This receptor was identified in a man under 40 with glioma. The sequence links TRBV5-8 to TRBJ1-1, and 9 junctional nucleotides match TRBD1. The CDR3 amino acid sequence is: CASSSTFPGTGSNTEAFF. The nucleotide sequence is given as TGTGCCAGCAGCTCGACTTTTCCCGGGACAGGGTCGAACACTGAAGCTTTCTTT.